These T cell receptor beta chains were read from a single sample in a study of blood T cell repertoires in COVID-19. Some clones are missing from TCRdb's copy, which holds only in-frame ones; the method was immunoSEQ multiplex PCR. The repertoire includes about 170,000 clones, roughly 93% of them detected once, and roughly 5% sits in the top ten. Material for sequencing was peripheral blood. The receptors come from a man aged 18 to 30 with COVID-19, enrolled during active disease. Both conserved end residues are part of each CDR3. Each record gives: V gene, J gene, clone size, D gene, CDR3 protein, CDR3 DNA. The D gene is left open where the match is weak. Not every row has a clone size; where given, it reads once, few, many or a size class.

V: TRBV7-8
J: TRBJ2-2
size: .
D: .
CDR3: CASSLAQDTGELFF
DNA: TGTGCCAGCAGCTTAGCGCAGGACACCGGGGAGCTGTTTTTT

V: TRBV7-9
J: TRBJ2-7
size: .
D: .
CDR3: CASRPGSSYEQYF
DNA: TGTGCCAGCAGGCCAGGATCCTCCTACGAGCAGTACTTC

V: TRBV19
J: TRBJ1-2
size: once
D: .
CDR3: CASSMYPGQGNGYTF
DNA: TGTGCCAGTAGTATGTACCCCGGACAAGGTAATGGCTACACCTTC

V: TRBV4-3
J: TRBJ1-1
size: .
D: .
CDR3: CASSPSGLVNTEAFF
DNA: TGCGCCAGCAGCCCCTCGGGGTTGGTGAACACTGAAGCTTTCTTT

V: TRBV14
J: TRBJ2-7
size: .
D: TRBD2
CDR3: CASSQGLGGRIEQYF
DNA: TGTGCCAGCAGCCAAGGCTTGGGCGGGAGAATCGAGCAGTACTTC

V: TRBV5-8
J: TRBJ1-5
size: once
D: TRBD1
CDR3: CASSSKRQGANNQPQHF
DNA: TGTGCCAGCAGTTCCAAGCGACAGGGGGCGAATAATCAGCCCCAGCATTTT

V: TRBV4-2
J: TRBJ2-3
size: .
D: TRBD1
CDR3: CASSQVSIEQGRDTQYF
DNA: TGTGCCAGCAGCCAAGTTAGTATAGAACAGGGGCGGGATACGCAGTATTTT

V: TRBV19
J: TRBJ2-3
size: .
D: .
CDR3: CASSIEPGSLGGDTQYF
DNA: TGTGCCAGTAGTATAGAGCCGGGCTCCCTTGGAGGAGATACGCAGTATTTT

V: TRBV5-1
J: TRBJ1-1
size: .
D: .
CDR3: CASSLRGMNTEAFF
DNA: TGCGCCAGCAGCTTAAGGGGGATGAACACTGAAGCTTTCTTT

V: TRBV18
J: TRBJ2-7
size: .
D: .
CDR3: CASSPAGSYEQYF
DNA: TGTGCCAGCTCACCCGCAGGGTCCTACGAGCAGTACTTC

V: TRBV28
J: TRBJ2-1
size: .
D: TRBD2
CDR3: CASCTNSGRAASDNEQFF
DNA: TGTGCCAGCTGTACTAATAGCGGGAGGGCCGCGTCAGACAATGAGCAGTTCTTC

V: TRBV6-2/TRBV6-3
J: TRBJ2-7
size: .
D: TRBD2
CDR3: CASSYVVAGREQYF
DNA: TGTGCCAGCAGTTACGTGGTAGCGGGAAGAGAGCAGTACTTC

V: TRBV6-1
J: TRBJ1-4
size: .
D: .
CDR3: CASSERGGAREKLFF
DNA: TGTGCCAGCAGTGAAAGAGGGGGAGCTAGGGAAAAACTGTTTTTT

V: TRBV18
J: TRBJ1-4
size: .
D: .
CDR3: CASSPPGHDEKLFF
DNA: TGTGCCAGCTCACCACCGGGACACGACGAAAAACTGTTTTTT

V: TRBV28
J: TRBJ1-1
size: .
D: TRBD1
CDR3: CASGQGGMNTEAFF
DNA: TGTGCCAGTGGACAGGGGGGCATGAACACTGAAGCTTTCTTT

V: TRBV24-1
J: TRBJ2-1
size: .
D: TRBD2
CDR3: CATSDRGGYNEQFF
DNA: TGTGCCACCAGTGACCGGGGGGGATACAATGAGCAGTTCTTC

V: TRBV4-3
J: TRBJ2-5
size: .
D: TRBD2
CDR3: CASSPLPGSGRVYF
DNA: TGCGCCAGCAGCCCCCTTCCGGGTAGCGGGAGGGTTTACTTC

V: TRBV28
J: TRBJ1-2
size: .
D: TRBD1
CDR3: CASRPSGTGYGYTF
DNA: TGTGCCAGCAGGCCATCCGGGACAGGGTATGGCTACACCTTC

V: TRBV27
J: TRBJ1-1
size: .
D: .
CDR3: CASSWGPGREAFF
DNA: TGTGCCAGCAGTTGGGGACCGGGGAGGGAAGCTTTCTTT

V: TRBV19
J: TRBJ2-7
size: .
D: .
CDR3: CASSSGQLAAEQYF
DNA: TGTGCCAGTAGTTCCGGACAGTTGGCAGCCGAGCAGTACTTC

V: TRBV5-6
J: TRBJ2-7
size: .
D: .
CDR3: CASSFGGHEQYF
DNA: TGTGCCAGCAGCTTTGGGGGCCACGAGCAGTACTTC

V: TRBV12-3/TRBV12-4
J: TRBJ1-5
size: .
D: .
CDR3: CASRGTASQPQHF
DNA: TGTGCCAGCAGGGGGACTGCCTCTCAGCCCCAGCATTTT

V: TRBV12-5
J: TRBJ1-1
size: .
D: TRBD1
CDR3: CASGLRGDEAFF
DNA: TGTGCTAGTGGCCTCAGGGGGGATGAAGCTTTCTTT

V: TRBV27
J: TRBJ2-5
size: .
D: .
CDR3: CASSSSVVARETQYF
DNA: TGTGCCAGCAGTTCCAGCGTAGTAGCGAGGGAGACCCAGTACTTC

V: TRBV7-6
J: TRBJ2-3
size: .
D: TRBD2
CDR3: CASSLLALAGAADTQYF
DNA: TGTGCCAGCAGCTTACTTGCCTTAGCGGGAGCGGCAGATACGCAGTATTTT

V: TRBV5-4
J: TRBJ1-1
size: .
D: TRBD1
CDR3: CASSKPGQSMNTEAFF
DNA: TGTGCCAGCAGCAAGCCGGGACAGTCAATGAACACTGAAGCTTTCTTT

V: TRBV10-3
J: TRBJ1-1
size: .
D: .
CDR3: CAISASGVSGTEAFF
DNA: TGTGCCATCAGCGCCTCAGGGGTGTCTGGCACTGAAGCTTTCTTT

V: TRBV7-3
J: TRBJ2-7
size: .
D: TRBD2
CDR3: CASSLASGGSYEQYF
DNA: TGTGCCAGCAGCCTGGCTAGCGGGGGCTCCTACGAGCAGTACTTC

V: TRBV4-1
J: TRBJ2-7
size: .
D: .
CDR3: CASSQSGSFDEQYF
DNA: TGCGCCAGCAGCCAATCCGGGAGTTTCGACGAGCAGTACTTC

V: TRBV11-2
J: TRBJ1-1
size: .
D: TRBD1
CDR3: CASSPPGTGFPEAFF
DNA: TGTGCCAGCAGCCCCCCCGGGACAGGGTTCCCTGAAGCTTTCTTT

V: TRBV5-8
J: TRBJ2-7
size: .
D: TRBD2
CDR3: CASSFRGGMNSYEQYF
DNA: TGTGCCAGCAGCTTCCGGGGGGGGATGAACTCCTACGAGCAGTACTTC

V: TRBV6-1
J: TRBJ2-7
size: .
D: .
CDR3: CASSDVDWYEQYF
DNA: TGTGCCAGCAGTGATGTGGACTGGTACGAGCAGTACTTC

V: TRBV13
J: TRBJ1-2
size: .
D: .
CDR3: CASSLGSPYYGYTF
DNA: TGTGCCAGCAGCTTAGGGTCCCCTTACTATGGCTACACCTTC

V: TRBV13
J: TRBJ2-1
size: .
D: TRBD2
CDR3: CASSTRGVGLAGDEQFF
DNA: TGTGCCAGCAGCACCCGAGGGGTGGGGCTAGCGGGAGACGAGCAGTTCTTC

V: TRBV29-1
J: TRBJ2-2
size: .
D: .
CDR3: CSVDARDTGELFF
DNA: TGCAGCGTTGATGCGAGGGACACCGGGGAGCTGTTTTTT

V: TRBV19
J: TRBJ1-5
size: .
D: TRBD1
CDR3: CASSIGAGQGNQPQHF
DNA: TGTGCCAGTAGTATAGGAGCGGGACAGGGGAATCAGCCCCAGCATTTT